Below, 14 T cell receptor beta chains from the same sample are listed, as sequenced in a study of graft-versus-host responses after intestinal transplantation. Generated by immunoSEQ multiplex PCR, the TCRdb table keeps only in-frame clones and is missing some. This table holds 35,000 to 45,000 clones, about nine tenths found once. The sample was PBMCs, taken around 270 days after transplant. Receptors originate from a human patient who received an intestinal transplant, so some T cells may come from the graft donor.

Concerning this clone itself: Other nucleotide sequences from this sample produce the same CDR3. The gene calls are TRBV30 and TRBJ2-4; D unclear. Trimming took 0 bases from V and 5 from J, leaving 11 bases between them. The CDR3 spans 14 residues. Germline CDR1 GTSNPN, CDR2 SVGIG (reference sequence). Here the CDR3 reads CAWSVGRLENIQYF. The CDR3 DNA reads TGTGCCTGGAGTGTAGGCAGGCTAGAAAACATTCAGTACTTC.

Only a few counts were recorded for this clone. The rearrangement uses TRBV9 and TRBJ1-6, with D unresolved. Germline V gives CDR1 SGDLS, CDR2 YYNGEE. There are 14 residues in the CDR3. The V and J ends lost 3 bases and 8 bases respectively, with 12 bases between them. CDR3 coding DNA: TGTGCCAGCAGCGCAACAGTTGTAGATTCACCCCTCCACTTT. Its protein is CASSATVVDSPLHF.

The V call is TRBV5-1, the J call TRBJ2-1, with 12 bases that match TRBD2. Trimming removed 3 bases from V and 8 bases from J; junction bases left unmatched: 6. CDR3 length: 15 amino acids. Germline values: CDR1 SGHRS, CDR2 YFSETQ. The CDR3 reads CASSWRTSGEDEQFF. The CDR3 bases are TGCGCCAGCAGCTGGAGGACTAGCGGGGAGGATGAGCAGTTCTTC.

This rearrangement joins TRBV5-1 to TRBJ2-3; the D call may be TRBD1 or TRBD2 (5 bases each). V lost 4 bases, J lost 1 base, and 16 bases lay in between. The germline V gene encodes CDR1 SGHRS and CDR2 YFSETQ. The CDR3 extends over 16 amino acids. CDR3 sequence: CASSPFRDARTDTQYF. Written as DNA, the CDR3 is TGCGCCAGCAGCCCATTCCGGGACGCACGCACAGATACGCAGTATTTT. The complete variable domain, with remaining parts taken from reference TRBV5-1 and TRBJ2-3, reads KAGVTQTPRYLIKTRGQQVTLSCSPISGHRSVSWYQQTPGQGLQFLFEYFSETQRNKGNFPGRFSGRQFSNSRSEMNVSTLELGDSALYLCASSPFRDARTDTQYFGPGTRLTVL.

V and J are TRBV30 and TRBJ2-1; no definite D call. V lost 2 bases to trimming and J lost 3 bases, with 5 bases between them. The CDR3 loop spans 12 amino acids. Germline lookup yields CDR1 GTSNPN and CDR2 SVGIG (reference sequence). CDR3 amino acids: CAWSTDYNEQFF. CDR3 sequence (DNA): TGTGCCTGGAGTACCGACTACAATGAGCAGTTCTTC.

CDR3 sequence: CASSFGGPDTQYF. CDR3 DNA: TGTGCCAGCAGTTTCGGGGGCCCAGATACGCAGTATTTT. This sequence joins TRBV27 and TRBJ2-3; D might be TRBD1 or TRBD2, each matching 6 bases. Germline V gene sequence: CDR1 MNHEY, CDR2 SMNVEV (reference sequence). Trimming removed 3 bases from V and 4 bases from J, with 8 bases in between. The CDR3 runs 13 residues.

The chain employs TRBV5-1 and TRBJ2-7; D is possibly TRBD1 (6 bases). The length of the CDR3 is 12 residues. Germline lookup yields CDR1 SGHRS and CDR2 YFSETQ. Trimming stripped 6 bases from V and 6 bases from J, with 13 bases between. The CDR3 loop is CASINRVGEQYF. In DNA, the CDR3 is TGCGCCAGCATCAACAGGGTTGGCGAGCAGTACTTC.

This clone turned up a few times. This chain links TRBV5-4 with TRBJ2-2; 9 bases line up with TRBD1. The CDR3 has 16 residues. Trimming removed 2 bases from V and 3 bases from J; junction bases left unmatched: 5. Per the germline V gene, CDR1 is SGHNT and CDR2 is YYREEE (reference sequence). CDR3 sequence reads: CASSLGDRVYTGELFF. The DNA for the CDR3 is TGTGCCAGCAGCTTAGGGGACAGGGTTTACACCGGGGAGCTGTTTTTT.

This chain joins TRBV7-2 and TRBJ1-6; TRBD1 aligns across 7 bases. This CDR3 has 15 amino acids. CDR1 is SGHTA and CDR2 is FQGNSA in the germline V gene. The trim removed 1 base at V and 11 bases at J, leaving 8 bases unmatched. DNA of the CDR3: TGTGCCAGCAGCTTAGTGGAGGGGGCGAGGACACCCCTCCACTTT. Translated: CASSLVEGARTPLHF.

The chain is built from TRBV5-1 and TRBJ2-3; 7 bases map to TRBD2. This CDR3 has 14 residues. V shed 4 bases and J 3 bases; nucleotides not matched to a gene: 5. Per the germline V gene, CDR1 is SGHRS and CDR2 is YFSETQ. CDR3 nucleotides: TGCGCCAGCAGCCCGACTAGCACAACAGATACGCAGTATTTT. It codes for CASSPTSTTDTQYF.

This chain's CDR3 is CASASWVRGNYEQYF. CDR3 coding DNA: TGCGCCAGCGCCTCCTGGGTAAGGGGGAACTACGAGCAGTACTTC. V and J are TRBV23-1 and TRBJ2-7, with a tentative D call TRBD1 (6 bases). TRBV23-1 is an ORF; its function is uncertain. V was shortened by 8 bases and J by 3 bases, with 20 bases between the two germline ends. This CDR3 has 15 residues.

This chain links TRBV5-1 with TRBJ2-5, with 9 bases aligning to TRBD2. V dropped 7 bases and J dropped 3; count of bases not matched to a gene: 4. Germline V gene sequence: CDR1 SGHRS, CDR2 YFSETQ. The CDR3 extends over 13 amino acids. The CDR3 reads CASRTSAEETQYF. CDR3 DNA sequence: TGCGCCAGCCGGACTAGCGCGGAAGAGACCCAGTACTTC.

The rearrangement links TRBV27 to TRBJ1-2; D call uncertain. Germline CDR1 reads MNHEY; CDR2 reads SMNVEV (reference sequence). V lost 2 bases and J lost 0, with 7 bases in between. The CDR3 loop spans 14 amino acids. The CDR3 region has the DNA TGTGCCAGCAGTTTAGCAGGTTCTAACTATGGCTACACCTTC. Amino acid sequence: CASSLAGSNYGYTF.

This chain links TRBV2 with TRBJ1-1; D gene ambiguous. There are 15 residues in the CDR3. Trimming shortened V by 3 bases and J by 4 bases, and 15 bases separated the two germline ends. The V gene's germline CDR1 is SNHLY and CDR2 FYNNEI. The CDR3 loop is CASSDLDKLGTEAFF. The CDR3 DNA reads TGTGCCAGCAGTGATTTAGACAAATTGGGCACTGAAGCTTTCTTT.